Each of the 23 T cell receptor beta chains below was sequenced from the same sample in a study of technical replicates of blood from several donors. Here immunoSEQ multiplex PCR was the method, and the copy in TCRdb shows in-frame clones only, minus some. The sample lists 70,000 to 95,000 clones; 75% to 95% were seen once. The sequenced material came from T cells isolated from PBMCs. The receptors shown here come from a human donor in good health. Some clones in this sample may be carry-over from other donors' samples.

This sequence joins TRBV4-3 and TRBJ2-3, with 9 bases aligning to TRBD2. The CDR3 runs to 17 residues. After removal of 1 base from V and 5 bases from J, the junction contained 10 bases not matched to a gene. From germline, CDR1 is LGHNA and CDR2 YSLEER. CDR3 sequence: CASSQGGGRARRDTQYF. The CDR3, as DNA: TGCGCCAGCAGCCAAGGAGGCGGGAGGGCCAGAAGAGATACGCAGTATTTT.

V is TRBV27 and J is TRBJ2-7; 9 positions agree with TRBD1. J was trimmed by 1 base and V by 5 bases; bases with no gene match: 3. This CDR3 is 14 amino acids long. Germline CDR1 and CDR2: MNHEY and SMNVEV (reference sequence). In DNA, the CDR3 is TGTGCCAGCAGTCGGGACAGGGTTTCCTACGAGCAGTACTTC. Protein: CASSRDRVSYEQYF.

This chain connects TRBV11-2 to TRBJ1-2; tentatively, D is TRBD1 (6 bases). CDR1 and CDR2 from the germline V gene are SGHAT and FQNNGV. The CDR3 length is 15 residues. V shed 5 bases and J shed 6 bases, with 19 bases lying between them. The CDR3 here is CASSPNRVSRNGYTF. The CDR3 region has the DNA TGTGCCAGCAGCCCCAACAGGGTCTCGAGGAATGGCTACACCTTC.

The chain couples TRBV27 to TRBJ1-3; D ambiguous. The V and J ends lost 2 bases and 4 bases respectively, with 12 bases between them. The CDR3 length is 15 residues. CDR1 and CDR2 (germline): MNHEY, SMNVEV (reference sequence). The CDR3 region has the DNA TGTGCCAGCAGTTTAAGTCGCGCTGTGGGAAACACCATATATTTT. This codes for CASSLSRAVGNTIYF.

This chain uses TRBV4-3 with TRBJ2-7; TRBD2 aligns across 7 bases. There are 17 residues in the CDR3. J was trimmed by 3 bases and V by 0 bases; bases with no gene match: 11. The germline CDR1 and CDR2 sequences are LGHNA and YSLEER. The CDR3 loop is CASSQEWGRDLFYEQYF. CDR3 coding DNA: TGCGCCAGCAGCCAAGAGTGGGGGAGGGACTTGTTCTACGAGCAGTACTTC.

The chain joins TRBV28 to TRBJ2-7; 11 positions agree with TRBD2. The length of the CDR3 is 16 residues. The junction had 15 bases not matched to a gene; V was cut back by 8 bases and J by 6 bases. Germline V gene sequence: CDR1 MDHEN, CDR2 SYDVKM. This CDR3 is CASCNFELAGVAEQYF. The CDR3 DNA follows: TGTGCCAGCTGCAACTTCGAACTAGCGGGAGTTGCCGAGCAGTACTTC.

For the CDR3, the DNA is TGTGCCAGCAGCCATTGGGGGGGACAGGGCACTGAAGCTTTCTTT. Residues: CASSHWGGQGTEAFF. The V gene is TRBV14, the J gene TRBJ1-1; 9 positions agree with TRBD1. V lost 3 bases to trimming and J lost 4 bases; unmatched junction nucleotides: 6. From germline, CDR1 is SGHDN and CDR2 FVKESK. The CDR3 has 15 amino acids.

The V call is TRBV7-9, the J call TRBJ1-2; D gene uncertain. The V and J ends lost 3 bases and 3 bases respectively, with 11 bases between them. The CDR3 is 14 residues long. Germline CDR1 reads SEHNR; CDR2 reads FQNEAQ (reference sequence). This chain's CDR3 is CASSLERVDYGYTF. The CDR3, as DNA: TGTGCCAGCAGCTTGGAGAGGGTCGACTATGGCTACACCTTC.

The rearrangement uses TRBV19 and TRBJ2-7; the match to TRBD1 covers 12 bases. Trimming cost V 5 bases and J 4 bases; bases outside gene matches: 3. Germline V gene sequence: CDR1 LNHDA, CDR2 SQIVND (reference sequence). The CDR3 length is 14 residues. The CDR3 region has the DNA TGTGCCAGTAGTTTGGGACAGGGGGCGTACGAGCAGTACTTC. This encodes CASSLGQGAYEQYF.

The chain uses TRBV2 and TRBJ1-1; TRBD1 matches 7 bases. J gave up 3 bases and V 4 bases, and 2 bases lay outside the gene matches. Germline CDR1 SNHLY, CDR2 FYNNEI. The CDR3 contains 13 residues. CDR3: CASSVDRDTEAFF. Written as DNA, the CDR3 is TGTGCCAGCAGTGTAGACAGGGACACTGAAGCTTTCTTT.

The chain has TRBV11-2 and TRBJ1-1; maybe TRBD1 (6 bases). CDR3 length: 13 amino acids. Trimming stripped 5 bases from V and 5 bases from J, with 12 bases between. Germline loops: CDR1 SGHAT, CDR2 FQNNGV. CDR3 in DNA: TGTGCCAGCAGCGTGCAGGGGTCAACTGAAGCTTTCTTT. Residues: CASSVQGSTEAFF. Full variable domain (remainder filled in from reference TRBV11-2 and TRBJ1-1): EAGVAQSPRYKIIEKRQSVAFWCNPISGHATLYWYQQILGQGPKLLIQFQNNGVVDDSQLPKDRFSAERLKGVDSTLKIQPAKLEDSAVYLCASSVQGSTEAFFGQGTRLTVV.

The rearrangement links TRBV4-3 to TRBJ2-3, with D possibly being TRBD2 (6 bases). The CDR3 length is 19 residues. Trimming removed 3 bases at V and 2 bases at J, with 24 bases between. Germline CDR1 LGHNA, CDR2 YSLEER. CDR3 nucleotide sequence: TGCGCCAGCAGCCACCCCCCACTGACTAGATCCCGTTTCACAGATACGCAGTATTTT. It codes for CASSHPPLTRSRFTDTQYF.

The V and J genes are TRBV11-2 and TRBJ2-1; TRBD2 might be the D (5 bases). V was cut by 1 base and J by 5 bases, with 12 bases left in between. The CDR3 contains 15 residues. Germline V CDR1 and CDR2: SGHAT, FQNNGV. The CDR3 region has the DNA TGTGCCAGCAGCTTAGCCTTTCTGACTAACAATGAGCAGTTCTTC. It specifies CASSLAFLTNNEQFF.

V gene TRBV7-9 combines with J gene TRBJ1-1; the D is unclear. The CDR3 is 13 residues long. V lost 8 bases and J lost 1, with 11 bases in between. CDR1 is SEHNR, CDR2 FQNEAQ, per germline (reference sequence). CDR3 nucleotides: TGTGCCAGCGACACCCGGTGGAACACTGAAGCTTTCTTT. This translates into CASDTRWNTEAFF.

J is TRBJ1-5 and V is TRBV19; D unresolved. CDR3 length: 15 amino acids. The V end lost 7 bases, the J end lost 7 bases, and 20 bases lay between the germline ends. The germline V gene has CDR1 LNHDA and CDR2 SQIVND (reference sequence). CDR3 coding DNA: TGTGCCAGTAACGTTGACGGAGCGTATGGACAGCCCCAGCATTTT. Protein product: CASNVDGAYGQPQHF. The variable domain in full, completed from reference TRBV19 and TRBJ1-5, reads DGGITQSPKYLFRKEGQNVTLSCEQNLNHDAMYWYRQDPGQGLRLIYYSQIVNDFQKGDIAEGYSVSREKKESFPLTVTSAQKNPTAFYLCASNVDGAYGQPQHFGDGTRLSIL.

The rearrangement uses TRBV5-6 and TRBJ2-7, with D possibly TRBD1 on 5 matching bases. The CDR3 length is 13 residues. Germline lookup yields CDR1 SGHDT and CDR2 YYEEEE. V lost 2 bases and J lost 1, with 7 bases in between. The CDR3 is CASSFTGSYEQYF. In DNA form, the CDR3 reads TGTGCCAGCAGCTTCACAGGTTCCTACGAGCAGTACTTC.

In its sample, this clone was seen a few times. V usage is TRBV2 and J usage is TRBJ2-7, with no clear D. Between the trimmed V and J ends, which lost 3 bases and 2 bases, there was a span of 8 bases. The length of the CDR3 is 13 residues. Germline V CDR1 and CDR2: SNHLY, FYNNEI. The CDR3 DNA reads TGTGCCAGCAGTGATCGCTACCCCTACGAGCAGTACTTC. Its translation: CASSDRYPYEQYF.

The chain uses TRBV7-2 and TRBJ2-1; 8 bases fit TRBD2. This CDR3 is built from 16 residues. J lost 7 bases, V lost 2 bases, and 10 bases had no gene match. Germline CDR1 and CDR2: SGHTA and FQGNSA. The CDR3 coding sequence is TGTGCCAGCAGCTTATACTTGGGACTAGTTAAGAATGAGCAGTTCTTC. Protein product: CASSLYLGLVKNEQFF.

This clone was seen only once. V usage is TRBV5-5 and J usage is TRBJ1-4; D is possibly TRBD1 (5 bases). The CDR3 contains 15 residues. Germline lookup yields CDR1 SGHKS and CDR2 YYEKEE (reference sequence). Deletions cut 4 bases from V and 7 bases from J, with 17 bases between. CDR3 DNA sequence: TGTGCCAGCAGCCCAGAAGACAGATTTGGTGAAAAACTGTTTTTT. Translation: CASSPEDRFGEKLFF.

The chain couples TRBV5-4 to TRBJ2-3; D uncertain. The CDR3 spans 14 residues. Germline loops: CDR1 SGHNT, CDR2 YYREEE (reference sequence). The V end was cut by 2 bases, the J end by 4 bases, with 11 bases between. In nucleotides, the CDR3 is TGTGCCAGCAGCTTTTCCCGGGTCCCAGATACGCAGTATTTT. Its protein product is CASSFSRVPDTQYF. Variable domain in full (rest from reference TRBV5-4 and TRBJ2-3): ETGVTQSPTHLIKTRGQQVTLRCSSQSGHNTVSWYQQALGQGPQFIFQYYREEENGRGNFPPRFSGLQFPNYSSELNVNALELDDSALYLCASSFSRVPDTQYFGPGTRLTVL.

V gene TRBV4-1 combines with J gene TRBJ2-5; 8 bases fit TRBD2. J lost 4 bases, V lost 0 bases, and 7 bases had no gene match. From germline, CDR1 is MGHRA and CDR2 YSYEKL. This CDR3 has 16 amino acids. CDR3 region: CASSQEKAGGLETQYF. The CDR3 region has the DNA TGCGCCAGCAGCCAAGAGAAGGCGGGAGGTCTAGAGACCCAGTACTTC.

The chain is built from TRBV7-2 and TRBJ2-3, with D unclear. CDR1 and CDR2 from the germline V gene are SGHTA and FQGNSA. The V and J ends lost 3 bases and 5 bases respectively, with 3 bases between them. The CDR3 has 11 residues. The CDR3, as DNA: TGTGCCAGCAGCTTTCAAGATACGCAGTATTTT. It translates to CASSFQDTQYF. Full variable domain (missing parts from reference TRBV7-2 and TRBJ2-3): GAGVSQSPSNKVTEKGKDVELRCDPISGHTALYWYRQSLGQGLEFLIYFQGNSAPDKSGLPSDRFSAERTGGSVSTLTIQRTQQEDSAVYLCASSFQDTQYFGPGTRLTVL.

This clone was seen once. The CDR3 is CASSPHSGDYEQYF. The CDR3 bases are TGTGCCAGCAGCCCACACTCCGGGGATTACGAGCAGTACTTC. The V call is TRBV11-2, the J call TRBJ2-7; TRBD2 is a possible D gene (5 bases). Germline CDR1 is SGHAT and CDR2 is FQNNGV. Trimming removed 5 bases at V and 4 bases at J, with 15 bases between. The CDR3 covers 14 residues. Drawing the rest from reference TRBV11-2 and TRBJ2-7, the complete variable domain is EAGVAQSPRYKIIEKRQSVAFWCNPISGHATLYWYQQILGQGPKLLIQFQNNGVVDDSQLPKDRFSAERLKGVDSTLKIQPAKLEDSAVYLCASSPHSGDYEQYFGPGTRLTVT.